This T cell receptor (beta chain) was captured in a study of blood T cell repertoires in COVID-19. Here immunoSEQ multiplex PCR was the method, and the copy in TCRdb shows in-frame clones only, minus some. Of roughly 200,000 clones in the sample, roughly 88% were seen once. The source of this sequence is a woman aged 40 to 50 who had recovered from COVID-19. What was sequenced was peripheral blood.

CDR3: CASSGSTGRGVETQYF. The DNA of the CDR3 is TGTGCCAGCAGTGGATCGACAGGGCGGGGAGTAGAGACCCAGTACTTC. The chain carries TRBV6-1 and TRBJ2-5, with D perhaps matching TRBD1 (7 bases). Germline CDR1 MNHNS, CDR2 SASEGT. CDR3 size: 16 residues. The V gene lost 4 bases and the J gene lost 4 bases, with 19 bases spanning the gap.